A selection of T cell receptor beta chains follows, all from one sample in a study of CD8+CD57+ T cells in acquired aplastic anemia. Each CDR3 protein is one row after TCRdb ran MiXCR on the reads. The sample records around 160,000 distinct CDR3 sequences, roughly 43% being singletons. Input material: sorted CD4+, CD8+, or CD8+CD57+ T cells (not recorded which) from PBMCs. The receptors stem from a human donor with aplastic anemia. Each CDR3 is given with its conserved first and last residue. Fields, in order: CDR3 protein, CDR3 DNA, clone size, J gene, D gene, V gene. D genes are given only for firm matches. Clone size, where shown, is once, few, many, or a class for clones that have expanded.

CVGVPQGVNYGYTF,TGCGTTGGAGTGCCCCAGGGGGTCAACTATGGCTACACCTTC,many,TRBJ1-2,TRBD1,TRBV29-1
CATPKGTANTGELFF,TGTGCCACCCCAAAAGGGACTGCGAACACCGGGGAGCTGTTTTTT,.,TRBJ2-2,.,TRBV19
CATSEARQGTYEQYF,TGTGCCACCAGTGAAGCAAGACAGGGGACCTACGAGCAGTACTTC,.,TRBJ2-7,TRBD1,TRBV24-1
CASSESRTGLEEQYF,TGTGCCAGCAGTGAATCAAGGACGGGCCTGGAAGAGCAGTACTTC,once,TRBJ2-7,.,TRBV25-1
CATSRGREETQYF,TGTGCCACCAGCAGAGGCAGGGAAGAGACCCAGTACTTC,.,TRBJ2-5,.,TRBV15
CASSPTGLYGYTF,TGTGCCAGCAGCCCAACAGGGTTATATGGCTACACCTTC,many,TRBJ1-2,.,TRBV5-6
CAGQVTGELFF,TGTGCCGGTCAAGTCACCGGGGAGCTGTTTTTT,many,TRBJ2-2,.,TRBV6-1
CSARATGGNEKLFF,TGCAGTGCTAGAGCGACAGGGGGTAATGAAAAACTGTTTTTT,many,TRBJ1-4,TRBD1,TRBV20-1
CAGGQGAKEQYF,TGTGCAGGGGGGCAGGGGGCGAAAGAGCAGTACTTC,many,TRBJ2-7,TRBD1,TRBV2
CASSKSGRGAGELFF,TGTGCCAGCAGCAAAAGCGGGAGGGGCGCCGGGGAGCTGTTTTTT,many,TRBJ2-2,TRBD2,TRBV7-2
CASSQLQGRKTGELFF,TGTGCCAGCAGCCAACTACAGGGACGTAAAACCGGGGAGCTGTTTTTT,.,TRBJ2-2,.,TRBV9
CAISEGGGYGYTF,TGTGCCATCAGTGAGGGGGGCGGCTATGGCTACACCTTC,many,TRBJ1-2,.,TRBV10-3
CASSYSASGETRSYEQYF,TGTGCCAGCAGTTACTCAGCTAGCGGGGAAACCCGCTCCTACGAGCAGTACTTC,.,TRBJ2-7,TRBD2,TRBV6-2/TRBV6-3
CAIRSDKGSTDTQYF,TGTGCCATCAGATCCGACAAAGGTTCGACAGATACGCAGTATTTT,.,TRBJ2-3,.,TRBV10-3
CASSDNSGTAYEQYF,TGTGCCAGCAGCGATAATAGCGGGACCGCCTACGAGCAGTACTTC,.,TRBJ2-7,TRBD2,TRBV7-2
CASSPGQGAPDEQFF,TGTGCCAGCAGCCCAGGACAGGGGGCGCCCGATGAGCAGTTCTTC,.,TRBJ2-1,TRBD1,TRBV28
CSVEFQGRRRGVRNEQYF,TGCAGCGTTGAATTCCAGGGGCGAAGGAGAGGGGTGAGGAACGAGCAGTACTTC,.,TRBJ2-7,.,TRBV29-1
CASSPPVGEQFF,TGTGCCAGTAGTCCCCCGGTGGGTGAGCAGTTCTTC,.,TRBJ2-1,.,TRBV19
CASSLQRGPDTQYF,TGTGCCAGCAGTTTACAGAGGGGTCCAGATACGCAGTATTTT,many,TRBJ2-3,.,TRBV2
CSVVLTHSSTDTQYF,TGCAGCGTTGTATTGACTCATAGTAGCACAGATACGCAGTATTTT,.,TRBJ2-3,.,TRBV29-1
CASSFQTGGFGNEQFF,TGTGCCAGCAGCTTCCAAACAGGGGGCTTTGGCAATGAGCAGTTCTTC,.,TRBJ2-1,TRBD1,TRBV11-1
CATSSQISDTQYF,TGTGCCACCAGCAGTCAGATCTCAGATACGCAGTATTTT,.,TRBJ2-3,.,TRBV15
CASSIPAGGLYEQYF,TGTGCCAGTAGTATTCCGGCAGGGGGCTTGTACGAGCAGTACTTC,few,TRBJ2-7,TRBD1,TRBV19
CASSTPGGELFF,TGTGCCAGCAGCACCCCGGGGGGGGAGCTGTTTTTT,many,TRBJ2-2,.,TRBV9
CASAQGMGNTIYF,TGTGCCAGCGCACAGGGGATGGGAAACACCATATATTTT,few,TRBJ1-3,TRBD1,TRBV7-9
CASKEGDTQYF,TGTGCCAGCAAGGAGGGGGATACGCAGTATTTT,.,TRBJ2-3,.,TRBV2
CASSPWGPKGYTF,TGTGCCAGCAGTCCATGGGGGCCCAAGGGCTACACCTTC,.,TRBJ1-2,.,TRBV28
CSASRQGATEKLFF,TGCAGTGCTAGTAGACAGGGGGCCACTGAAAAACTGTTTTTT,many,TRBJ1-4,TRBD1,TRBV20-1
CSATDRDTEAFF,TGCAGTGCTACGGACAGGGACACTGAAGCTTTCTTT,.,TRBJ1-1,TRBD1,TRBV20-1
CASSLGPDRADGYTF,TGTGCCAGCAGCTTAGGTCCCGACAGGGCGGATGGCTACACCTTC,.,TRBJ1-2,TRBD1,TRBV7-9
CASSLIGNTEAFF,TGTGCCAGCAGCTTAATTGGGAACACTGAAGCTTTCTTT,few,TRBJ1-1,.,TRBV7-9
CATSGGLSYEQYF,TGTGCCACCAGTGGGGGACTCTCCTACGAGCAGTACTTC,few,TRBJ2-7,.,TRBV24-1
CASSLQGAFEDTQYF,TGTGCCAGCAGTTTACAGGGGGCGTTTGAGGATACGCAGTATTTT,.,TRBJ2-3,TRBD1,TRBV2
CASRRQENEKLFF,TGTGCCAGCAGGCGTCAGGAGAATGAAAAACTGTTTTTT,many,TRBJ1-4,.,TRBV6-1
CASSLPGSSGNTIYF,TGTGCCAGCAGCTTACCAGGGTCCTCGGGAAACACCATATATTTT,few,TRBJ1-3,.,TRBV11-1
CASSLGGGGETQYF,TGTGCCAGCAGCTTAGGAGGGGGTGGAGAGACCCAGTACTTC,.,TRBJ2-5,.,TRBV7-8
CATSGGGYTF,TGTGCCACCTCAGGGGGCGGCTACACCTTC,many,TRBJ1-2,TRBD1,TRBV10-3
CSGGSNEQFF,TGCAGCGGCGGGAGCAATGAGCAGTTCTTC,many,TRBJ2-1,TRBD2,TRBV29-1
CASSLASFPETQYF,TGTGCCAGCAGCTTGGCAAGCTTTCCCGAGACCCAGTACTTC,many,TRBJ2-5,.,TRBV7-9
CAIMDTGELFF,TGTGCCATCATGGACACCGGGGAGCTGTTTTTT,many,TRBJ2-2,.,TRBV10-3
CASSDRQGASEQYF,TGTGCCAGCAGTGACCGACAGGGGGCATCCGAGCAGTACTTC,.,TRBJ2-7,TRBD1,TRBV6-4
CASSPVAGNRMGEAFF,TGTGCCAGTAGCCCAGTAGCGGGGAACCGCATGGGTGAAGCTTTCTTT,.,TRBJ1-1,.,TRBV19
CASSFEFYEQYF,TGTGCCAGCAGCTTCGAATTCTACGAGCAGTACTTC,.,TRBJ2-7,.,TRBV7-2
CASSLVWDRDEKLFF,TGTGCCAGCAGCTTAGTATGGGACAGGGATGAAAAACTGTTTTTT,once,TRBJ1-4,TRBD1,TRBV7-8
CASSLPRQGGGYTF,TGTGCCAGCAGCTTGCCACGACAGGGGGGTGGCTACACCTTC,.,TRBJ1-2,TRBD1,TRBV7-9
CATTRGGFYNEQFF,TGTGCCACAACACGGGGCGGGTTCTACAATGAGCAGTTCTTC,many,TRBJ2-1,.,TRBV19
CASLGQTSYEQYF,TGTGCCAGCTTGGGACAGACCTCCTACGAGCAGTACTTC,many,TRBJ2-7,TRBD1,TRBV25-1
CASSQGVLGHTEAFF,TGCGCCAGCAGCCAAGGAGTTCTGGGTCACACTGAAGCTTTCTTT,once,TRBJ1-1,.,TRBV4-3
CASSLGVSNTEAFF,TGTGCCAGCAGCTTGGGGGTATCGAACACTGAAGCTTTCTTT,many,TRBJ1-1,.,TRBV7-2
CATSRGEGGEIREYF,TGTGCCACCAGCAGAGGGGAGGGGGGCGAGATACGGGAGTATTTT,few,TRBJ2-3,.,TRBV15
CASSPGLAGGKQFF,TGCGCCAGCAGCCCGGGACTAGCGGGAGGAAAGCAGTTCTTC,many,TRBJ2-1,TRBD2,TRBV4-1
CATSLEWNYGYTF,TGTGCCACCAGTCTGGAATGGAACTATGGCTACACCTTC,many,TRBJ1-2,.,TRBV24-1
CATSRQDDEQFF,TGTGCCACCTCGAGACAAGACGATGAGCAGTTCTTC,.,TRBJ2-1,.,TRBV24-1
CSARTRSSYNEQFF,TGCAGTGCTAGGACTAGGAGCTCCTACAATGAGCAGTTCTTC,.,TRBJ2-1,.,TRBV20-1
CASSQEPGASGNTIYF,TGTGCCAGCAGCCAAGAACCGGGGGCCTCGGGAAACACCATATATTTT,many,TRBJ1-3,.,TRBV4-2
CSVRTGTGTGAFF,TGCAGCGTTCGCACCGGGACGGGAACGGGAGCTTTCTTT,many,TRBJ1-1,.,TRBV29-1
CATKQGEVRVEQFF,TGTGCCACCAAACAGGGGGAGGTTCGCGTTGAGCAGTTCTTC,medium-sized,TRBJ2-1,TRBD1,TRBV10-3
CASSAPRDGTYEQYF,TGTGCCAGCAGCGCCCCTAGGGACGGAACCTACGAGCAGTACTTC,many,TRBJ2-7,.,TRBV12-3/TRBV12-4
CASSLYGQTEAFF,TGCGCCAGCAGCTTGTATGGGCAGACCGAAGCTTTCTTT,.,TRBJ1-1,.,TRBV5-1
CASSLADVASGRGYEQYF,TGTGCCAGCAGCTTAGCGGACGTGGCTAGCGGTCGTGGGTACGAGCAGTACTTC,.,TRBJ2-7,TRBD2,TRBV7-2